This is a list of T cell receptor beta chains from one sample in a study of T cells after yellow fever vaccination. MiXCR, run by TCRdb on the 5' RACE reads, gives a single entry per CDR3 protein. The sample consists of approximately 90,000 distinct CDR3 sequences, less than 6% of them appearing once. Material: CD8+ T cells sorted from PBMCs, obtained 10 days after the yellow fever booster vaccination. All receptors derive from a man aged 18 to 30 who received the YFV17D yellow fever vaccine. The CDR3 runs from the conserved cysteine through the conserved F or W. A D gene is named only where the DNA matches it firmly. Clone size is not always given. Where it is, it says once, few, many or a class for expanded clones.

NA,TRBV20-1,few,TRBJ1-3,TGCAGTGCTAGAGTTTGGGGGGCATACTCTGGAAACACCATATATTTT,CSARVWGAYSGNTIYF
NA,TRBV7-3,NA,TRBJ2-2,TGTGCCAGCAGCCCCTGGGCTAGCGAGAACACCGGGGAGCTGTTTTTT,CASSPWASENTGELFF
NA,TRBV3-1,few,TRBJ2-7,TGTGCCAGCAGCCAAGATTCCGCATCGACCGACCTCGAGCAGTACTTC,CASSQDSASTDLEQYF
TRBD2,TRBV6-1,many,TRBJ2-2,TGTGCCAGCACCTCACTAGCGGGGGGGCGGAAAACCGGGGAGCTGTTTTTT,CASTSLAGGRKTGELFF
NA,TRBV10-3,many,TRBJ2-5,TGTGCCATCAGTGAGTATCCTGACCAAGAGACCCAGTACTTC,CAISEYPDQETQYF
TRBD1,TRBV6-2/TRBV6-3,NA,TRBJ1-1,TGTGCCAGCAGTTGGGGGATCGGGACAGCTGAAGCTTTCTTT,CASSWGIGTAEAFF
NA,TRBV7-9,few,TRBJ1-1,TGTGCCAGCACCCCCGGGAGCGTGAACACTGAAGCTTTCTTT,CASTPGSVNTEAFF
NA,TRBV28,few,TRBJ2-5,TGTGCCAGCAGTTCCAGGAGGGAGACCCAGTACTTC,CASSSRRETQYF
NA,TRBV4-1,NA,TRBJ2-2,TGCGCCAGCAGCCTAAGTTCGACCGGGGAGCTGTTTTTT,CASSLSSTGELFF
TRBD1,TRBV29-1,NA,TRBJ2-3,TGCAGCGTCGCCCGGACAGGACTCGGCACAGATACGCAGTATTTT,CSVARTGLGTDTQYF
TRBD2,TRBV5-1,few,TRBJ2-7,TGCGCCAGCAGCGGGACTAGTGAGGTCGAGCAGTACTTC,CASSGTSEVEQYF
NA,TRBV4-2,NA,TRBJ2-1,TGTGCCAGCAGCCCCTACTCCCACAATGAGCAGTTCTTC,CASSPYSHNEQFF
NA,TRBV7-2,many,TRBJ2-5,TGTGCCAGCAGCTTAGGTACAGGATATGCAGAGACCCAGTACTTC,CASSLGTGYAETQYF
TRBD2,TRBV2,few,TRBJ2-3,TGTGCCATCCTCCGGGTTGGAAGCGGGGGGGCCCCAGATACGCAGTATTTT,CAILRVGSGGAPDTQYF
NA,TRBV12-5,few,TRBJ2-1,TGTGCTAGTGGTTTGCCGCCCGAGCAGTTCTTC,CASGLPPEQFF
NA,TRBV4-1,few,TRBJ1-5,TGCGCCAGCAGCCAAGACGGGGGCGCGGGCCAGCCCCAGCATTTT,CASSQDGGAGQPQHF
NA,TRBV11-2,NA,TRBJ1-5,TGTGCCAGCAGCAACGGGGGGGAAGCGGTTGGACAGCCCCAGCATTTT,CASSNGGEAVGQPQHF
NA,TRBV6-5,NA,TRBJ2-7,TGTGCCAGCAGTCACCGAGGCACCACCTCCTACCAGCAGTACTTC,CASSHRGTTSYQQYF
TRBD1,TRBV6-2/TRBV6-3,many,TRBJ2-1,TGTGCCAGCAGTTACTCGACAGGGGGCAATGAGCAGTTCTTC,CASSYSTGGNEQFF
NA,TRBV3-1,few,TRBJ2-7,TGTGCCAGCAGCCAAAACCAGGGCCCCTACGAGCAGTACTTC,CASSQNQGPYEQYF
NA,TRBV29-1,NA,TRBJ1-4,TGCAGCGTTGAAGATTGGGGTCAACTGTTTTTT,CSVEDWGQLFF
TRBD2,TRBV4-3,many,TRBJ2-1,TGCGCCAGCAGCCAAGGGACCCTGTCTAGCGGGGGCTCCTACAATGAGCAGTTCTTC,CASSQGTLSSGGSYNEQFF
NA,TRBV20-1,few,TRBJ1-2,TGCAGTGCTAGAGAAGGGGGACCTAACTATGCCTACACCTTC,CSAREGGPNYAYTF
NA,TRBV11-2,few,TRBJ1-2,TGTGCCAGCAGGGACCCGGAAGGTTACTATGGCTACACCTTC,CASRDPEGYYGYTF
NA,TRBV5-1,few,TRBJ1-1,TGCGCCAGCAGCTTCCAGGGCCCGAACACTGAAGCTTTCTTT,CASSFQGPNTEAFF
NA,TRBV10-2,few,TRBJ1-1,TGCGCCAGCAGTGGTGGCAGGGCTCTGGCTGAAGCTTTCTTT,CASSGGRALAEAFF